This entry lists 12 T cell receptor beta chains sequenced from one sample in a study of post-analysis software for immune sequencing data. No antigen has been assigned to these receptors. General observations from the study: There were a few TRBV segments more frequent in patients than controls, and TRBV5-6, TRBV5-1 and TRBV20-1 were among them.

Prepared TCR beta cDNA libraries contained unique molecular identifiers. One entry per CDR3 protein results from TCRdb running MiXCR on the PCR reads. This table holds under 650,000 distinct CDR3 sequences, roughly 45% found once. Sequencing used blood. The receptor set was obtained from a girl aged 5 to 17 with multiple sclerosis.

The rearrangement uses TRBV6-5 and TRBJ2-7; TRBD1 agrees at 10 bases. V lost 4 bases and J lost 4; bases outside the gene matches: 7. The CDR3 totals 15 residues. Germline loops: CDR1 MNHEY, CDR2 SVGAGI. The CDR3 loop is CASSWWTGGGYEQYF. In DNA form, the CDR3 reads TGTGCCAGCAGTTGGTGGACAGGGGGGGGATACGAGCAGTACTTC.

V and J are TRBV15 and TRBJ2-3; 7 nucleotides align to TRBD2. The junction had 8 bases not matched to a gene; V was cut back by 3 bases and J by 2 bases. The germline V gene has CDR1 LNHNV and CDR2 YYDKDF (reference sequence). This CDR3 is built from 16 residues. This CDR3 is CATSSLGGIHTDTQYF. CDR3 in DNA: TGTGCCACCAGCAGTTTGGGAGGGATCCACACAGATACGCAGTATTTT.

The chain combines TRBV5-1 with TRBJ2-3, with 7 bases lining up with TRBD1. J was trimmed by 2 bases and V by 3 bases; bases with no gene match: 9. The CDR3 totals 16 residues. Germline-derived CDR1 and CDR2 are SGHRS and YFSETQ. CDR3 sequence: CASSSGTAPLTDTQYF. DNA of the CDR3: TGCGCCAGCAGCTCCGGGACAGCTCCTCTCACAGATACGCAGTATTTT.

The sample holds a few counts of this clonotype. The chain employs TRBV6-5 and TRBJ1-2; D uncertain. The length of the CDR3 is 13 residues. CDR1 is MNHEY and CDR2 is SVGAGI in the germline V gene. Trimming stripped 1 base from V and 2 bases from J, with 5 bases between. The CDR3 loop reads CASSYWTNYGYTF. The CDR3 DNA sequence: TGTGCCAGCAGTTACTGGACCAACTATGGCTACACCTTC.

This clonotype was observed a few times. This chain joins TRBV27 and TRBJ2-7, with D possibly matching TRBD1 (5 bases). The CDR3 runs to 17 residues. Trimming removed 6 bases at V and 1 base at J, with 22 bases between. Germline-derived CDR1 and CDR2 are MNHEY and SMNVEV (reference sequence). The CDR3 DNA reads TGTGCCAGCAGGCGGTCCAGGGCCGCCTTACTTTCCTACGAGCAGTACTTC. Residues: CASRRSRAALLSYEQYF.

This chain connects TRBV12-3 or TRBV12-4 to TRBJ2-7, with TRBD2 matching over 8 bases. The V segment lost 6 bases and the J segment 4 bases; nucleotides outside the gene matches: 8. This CDR3 contains 14 residues. CDR3 loop: CASSLAGWMYEQYF. The CDR3 DNA reads as TGTGCCAGCAGCCTAGCGGGTTGGATGTACGAGCAGTACTTC.

This clonotype was seen only a few times. The rearrangement joins TRBV28 to TRBJ2-6; the D is unclear. The V gene lost 7 bases and the J gene lost 0 bases, with 10 bases spanning the gap. The CDR3 runs 15 residues. Germline V gene lookup returns CDR1 MDHEN and CDR2 SYDVKM. CDR3 sequence (DNA): TGTGCCAGCACCAGACGGAGCTCTGGGGCCAACGTCCTGACTTTC. Its protein product is CASTRRSSGANVLTF.

The chain combines TRBV20-1 with TRBJ2-7, with 9 bases matching TRBD2. Germline V gives CDR1 DFQATT, CDR2 SNEGSKA (reference sequence). The CDR3 extends over 14 amino acids. The V gene end was trimmed by 6 bases and the J gene end by 0 bases; junction bases not matched to a gene: 6. The CDR3 DNA is TGCAGTGCCACTAGGACTAGCGACTCCTACGAGCAGTACTTC. Protein sequence: CSATRTSDSYEQYF.

This chain links TRBV5-1 with TRBJ1-2, with D unclear. The CDR3 runs 16 residues. The germline V and J ends were trimmed by 0 bases and 4 bases, with 16 bases remaining between them. Looked up from germline, CDR1 is SGHRS and CDR2 is YFSETQ. The CDR3: CASSLGSAGGIYGYTF. CDR3 bases: TGCGCCAGCAGCTTGGGATCCGCAGGAGGGATCTATGGCTACACCTTC. Supplemented by reference TRBV5-1 and TRBJ1-2, the full variable domain reads KAGVTQTPRYLIKTRGQQVTLSCSPISGHRSVSWYQQTPGQGLQFLFEYFSETQRNKGNFPGRFSGRQFSNSRSEMNVSTLELGDSALYLCASSLGSAGGIYGYTFGSGTRLTVV.

The rearrangement uses TRBV6-2 or TRBV6-3 and TRBJ2-7; D might be TRBD2 (6 bases). CDR3 length equals 14 residues. The V gene's germline CDR1 is MNHEY and CDR2 SVGEGT. With 7 bases removed from V and 1 base from J, the gap between germline ends came to 14 bases. CDR3 DNA: TGTGCCAGCAAGATCGGGACTCTTTCCTACGAGCAGTACTTC. This gives the protein CASKIGTLSYEQYF.

The V gene is TRBV20-1, the J gene TRBJ2-5; 14 bases are shared with TRBD2. The CDR3 is 18 amino acids. In germline, CDR1 is DFQATT, CDR2 SNEGSKA (reference sequence). V lost 3 bases to trimming and J lost 11 bases; unmatched junction nucleotides: 20. The CDR3 DNA is TGCAGTGCTAGTCTCTTTTGGGGACTAGCGGGGGAGGCAAAGGAGCAGTACTTC. It specifies CSASLFWGLAGEAKEQYF.

This chain joins TRBV29-1 and TRBJ1-1; 8 bases are shared with TRBD1. Germline V gives CDR1 SQVTM, CDR2 ANQGSEA. Germline trimming cut 6 bases from V and 4 bases from J; bases unmatched to any gene: 4. CDR3 length equals 12 residues. Here the CDR3 DNA reads TGCAGCGTGGACAGGGAGGGCACTGAAGCTTTCTTT. Translation gives CSVDREGTEAFF.